The 32 T cell receptor beta chains presented below share a single source sample, sequenced in a study of shared clonotypes between healthy human individuals. The repertoire was sequenced with immunoSEQ multiplex PCR; TCRdb's copy has only in-frame clones and lacks some. Counted here are hundreds of thousands of clones, almost 97% occurring once; the ten biggest clones make up 0.06%. Sequenced material: naive CD4+ T cells sorted from blood. Noted subset: CD45RA+ positively selected. The origin of the receptors is a woman under 40 in good health.

This chain links TRBV4-2 with TRBJ2-3; 8 nucleotides match TRBD2. Trimming cost V 1 base and J 0 bases; bases outside gene matches: 9. The germline V gene encodes CDR1 LGHNA and CDR2 YNFKEQ. The CDR3 totals 18 residues. Written as DNA, the CDR3 is TGTGCCAGCAGCCAAGGTCGATATAGCGGGAAGAGCACAGATACGCAGTATTTT. Its protein product is CASSQGRYSGKSTDTQYF.

The rearrangement links TRBV27 to TRBJ2-6; TRBD1 agrees at 7 bases. Germline CDR1 is MNHEY and CDR2 is SMNVEV (reference sequence). The CDR3 extends over 17 amino acids. The V and J ends lost 8 bases and 0 bases, in that order; junction bases with no gene match: 10. The CDR3 DNA is TGTGCCAGCTCTCTCAGGGGGTATTTCTCTGGGGCCAACGTCCTGACTTTC. Encoded protein: CASSLRGYFSGANVLTF.

The gene calls are TRBV10-1 and TRBJ2-6, with D tentatively TRBD1 (5 bases). Trimming removed 4 bases from V and 1 base from J, with 14 bases in between. Germline V gives CDR1 WNHNN, CDR2 SYGVQD (reference sequence). This CDR3 region has 17 residues. The CDR3 spells CASSGGIARSGANVLTF. CDR3 DNA: TGCGCCAGCAGTGGGGGCATCGCCCGGTCTGGGGCCAACGTCCTGACTTTC.

V gene TRBV21-1 combines with J gene TRBJ2-7; the table gives TRBD2 as D, unverified against the DNA. TRBV21-1 counts as a pseudogene. This CDR3 region has 21 residues. The CDR3 nucleotides are TGTGCCAGCAGCAAACTGGCTGGGGTCGCGGGGGAGGGCCTGGAGCCCTACGAGCAGTACTTC. Translating it yields CASSKLAGVAGEGLEPYEQYF.

This clone has only one observation. The chain joins TRBV28 to TRBJ1-5, with D perhaps matching TRBD1 (6 bases). Germline V gene data show CDR1 as MDHEN and CDR2 as SYDVKM. The V end lost 7 bases, the J end lost 4 bases, and 14 bases lay between the germline ends. CDR3 length: 14 amino acids. CDR3 sequence (DNA): TGTGCCAGCACGGACAGCCAGATAAATCAGCCCCAGCATTTT. Translating it yields CASTDSQINQPQHF.

The chain links TRBV5-1 to TRBJ2-7; D not resolved. The V gene's germline CDR1 is SGHRS and CDR2 YFSETQ. The ends were cut back, 0 bases at V and 0 bases at J, with 19 bases in the middle. The CDR3 has 18 residues. For the CDR3, the DNA is TGCGCCAGCAGCTTGGCCGATGACTCAGCGATTAGCTCCTACGAGCAGTACTTC. Its protein product is CASSLADDSAISSYEQYF.

J is TRBJ2-2 and V is TRBV2, with a weak D call TRBD2 (6 bases). CDR3 length: 14 residues. From germline, CDR1 is SNHLY and CDR2 FYNNEI. The V and J ends lost 8 bases and 5 bases respectively, with 15 bases between them. In DNA form, the CDR3 reads TGTGCCAGCGAAGCGGGCCCTAGAACCGGGGAGCTGTTTTTT. It codes for CASEAGPRTGELFF.

This clone was counted a few times. V is TRBV7-9 and J is TRBJ2-2; D gene uncertain. Trimming pared 5 bases from V and 1 base from J, leaving 2 bases between. CDR1 and CDR2 (germline): SEHNR, FQNEAQ (reference sequence). This CDR3 is built from 12 residues. The CDR3 DNA sequence: TGTGCCAGCAGCAAGAACACCGGGGAGCTGTTTTTT. This sequence encodes CASSKNTGELFF.

The V call is TRBV5-1, the J call TRBJ1-1; TRBD1 is a possible D gene (5 bases). CDR3 length: 13 amino acids. Trimming pared 1 base from V and 7 bases from J, leaving 11 bases between. Germline-derived CDR1 and CDR2 are SGHRS and YFSETQ. CDR3 coding DNA: TGCGCCAGCAGCTTGTCGGGGGAAGGTGAAGCTTTCTTT. It codes for CASSLSGEGEAFF.

This chain connects TRBV28 to TRBJ2-1; perhaps TRBD1 as D (5 bases). V lost 2 bases to trimming and J lost 9 bases, with 11 bases between them. Germline CDR1 MDHEN, CDR2 SYDVKM. This CDR3 has 13 amino acids. The CDR3 here is CASSLPQGGEQFF. DNA of the CDR3: TGTGCCAGCAGTTTACCGCAGGGCGGTGAGCAGTTCTTC.

This chain connects TRBV7-9 to TRBJ1-5, with 8 bases identical to TRBD1. The ends lost 1 base at V and 4 bases at J; junction bases unmatched: 6. Looked up from germline, CDR1 is SEHNR and CDR2 is FQNEAQ (reference sequence). The CDR3 totals 16 residues. The CDR3 is CASSLETWTGNQPQHF. CDR3 DNA sequence: TGTGCCAGCAGCTTAGAAACCTGGACAGGGAATCAGCCCCAGCATTTT. Together with reference TRBV7-9 and TRBJ1-5, the CDR3 gives the full variable domain: DTGVSQNPRHKITKRGQNVTFRCDPISEHNRLYWYRQTLGQGPEFLTYFQNEAQLEKSRLLSDRFSAERPKGSFSTLEIQRTEQGDSAMYLCASSLETWTGNQPQHFGDGTRLSIL.

The V gene is TRBV30, the J gene TRBJ1-2; D might be TRBD1 (6 bases). The V end was cut by 8 bases, the J end by 7 bases, with 11 bases between. Germline lookup yields CDR1 GTSNPN and CDR2 SVGIG (reference sequence). The length of the CDR3 is 10 residues. CDR3 protein: CASHRVGYTF. The DNA for the CDR3 is TGTGCCAGCCACAGGGTTGGCTACACCTTC. Based on the CDR3 plus reference TRBV30 and TRBJ1-2, the full variable domain is SQTIHQWPATLVQPVGSPLSLECTVEGTSNPNLYWYRQAAGRGLQLLFYSVGIGQISSEVPQNLSASRPQDRQFILSSKKLLLSDSGFYLCASHRVGYTFGSGTRLTVV.

The CDR3 DNA reads TGCAGCTCACCCGGGGCTGACGGGACCCAGTACTTC. Protein sequence: CSSPGADGTQYF. This chain joins TRBV29-1 and TRBJ2-5; D is possibly TRBD1 or TRBD2 (5 bases each). Trimming left V 8 bases short and J 7 bases short, with 17 bases between. The CDR3 totals 12 residues. Germline lookup yields CDR1 SQVTM and CDR2 ANQGSEA.

The genes are TRBV9 and TRBJ2-2; D is perhaps TRBD1 (5 bases). Trimming took off 0 bases at V and 6 bases at J, with 12 bases between the two ends. In germline, CDR1 is SGDLS, CDR2 YYNGEE. The CDR3 is 15 residues long. The CDR3 here is CASSVGAGWAGELFF. DNA of the CDR3: TGTGCCAGCAGCGTAGGGGCAGGGTGGGCCGGGGAGCTGTTTTTT.

V and J are TRBV29-1 and TRBJ1-1; D is unresolved. Per the germline V gene, CDR1 is SQVTM and CDR2 is ANQGSEA. The V end lost 3 bases, the J end lost 1 base, and 12 bases lay between the germline ends. The CDR3 contains 14 residues. CDR3 coding DNA: TGCAGCGTTGACCGTGGAGCACAGAACACTGAAGCTTTCTTT. Its protein product is CSVDRGAQNTEAFF.

The genes are TRBV18 and TRBJ1-1, with 9 bases identical to TRBD1. CDR1 is KGHSH, CDR2 LQKENI, per germline. Trimming took 3 bases from V and 4 from J; bases not matched to a gene: 3. This CDR3 region has 14 residues. The CDR3 DNA is TGTGCCAGCTCACCTGTGGACAGGGGCACTGAAGCTTTCTTT. Amino acids: CASSPVDRGTEAFF.

The genes are TRBV10-2 and TRBJ2-3; TRBD2 matches at 10 bases. This CDR3 has 15 residues. Losses at the gene ends were 0 bases for V and 9 bases for J; bases not matched to a gene: 6. The germline gives CDR1 WSHSY, CDR2 SAAADI. This CDR3 reads CASSESSGRVSTQYF. DNA for the CDR3: TGCGCCAGCAGTGAGTCCAGCGGGAGGGTATCGACGCAGTATTTT.

The V gene is TRBV6-1, the J gene TRBJ1-4; D gene uncertain. This CDR3 region has 11 residues. Germline V gene lookup returns CDR1 MNHNS and CDR2 SASEGT. Trimming took 6 bases from V and 5 from J, leaving 4 bases between them. Written as DNA, the CDR3 is TGTGCCAGCAGGGCGAATGAAAAACTGTTTTTT. It encodes CASRANEKLFF.

This clone was seen just once. This sequence joins TRBV2 and TRBJ2-3; 11 nucleotides agree with TRBD2. This CDR3 has 14 amino acids. Per the germline V gene, CDR1 is SNHLY and CDR2 is FYNNEI. With V trimmed by 10 bases and J by 4 bases, 7 bases remained unmatched. Written as DNA, the CDR3 is TGTGCCACACTAGCGGGAGTTCTGGCAGATACGCAGTATTTT. This translates into CATLAGVLADTQYF.

This clone was counted once. The chain joins TRBV7-2 to TRBJ1-5; TRBD1 is a possible D gene (5 bases). CDR1 is SGHTA, CDR2 FQGNSA, per germline. V was pared by 3 bases and J by 4 bases, with 13 bases between. The CDR3 is made up of 15 amino acids. CDR3 sequence: CASSFGTVGNQPQHF. The CDR3 DNA reads as TGTGCCAGCAGCTTTGGGACCGTCGGAAATCAGCCCCAGCATTTT.

This sequence joins TRBV19 and TRBJ2-3; TRBD2 matches 14 bases. The trim removed 5 bases at V and 3 bases at J, leaving 1 base unmatched. In germline, CDR1 is LNHDA, CDR2 SQIVND (reference sequence). CDR3 size: 15 residues. The DNA of the CDR3 is TGTGCCAGTAGTGGGACTAGCGGGGGAACAGATACGCAGTATTTT. It codes for CASSGTSGGTDTQYF.

This chain joins TRBV28 and TRBJ2-5, with 10 bases matching TRBD2. CDR1 is MDHEN, CDR2 SYDVKM, per germline. Unmatched junction bases numbered 15, after V lost 6 bases and J lost 8 bases. The CDR3 runs to 16 residues. The CDR3 DNA reads as TGTGCCAGCAGCCCCGGGGAGCGGGAGGGGGGAAGAACCCAGTACTTC. This translates into CASSPGEREGGRTQYF.

V and J are TRBV18 and TRBJ1-5; TRBD1 agrees at 7 bases. The CDR3 extends over 16 amino acids. CDR1 and CDR2 (germline): KGHSH, LQKENI. The J segment lost 1 base and the V segment lost 1 base, leaving 4 bases of the junction unmatched. The CDR3, as DNA: TGTGCCAGCTCACCACAGGGGGCGGGGAGCAATCAGCCCCAGCATTTT. Protein: CASSPQGAGSNQPQHF.

V is TRBV5-4 and J is TRBJ1-3, with a possible D match to TRBD1 (6 bases). Germline assignment: CDR1 SGHNT and CDR2 YYREEE (reference sequence). The CDR3 loop spans 16 amino acids. Trimming removed 4 bases at V and 4 bases at J, with 18 bases between. This CDR3 is CASSPFGQLSGNTIYF. In DNA, the CDR3 is TGTGCCAGCAGCCCCTTTGGACAGCTCTCCGGAAACACCATATATTTT. The full variable domain, rest sourced from reference TRBV5-4 and TRBJ1-3, is ETGVTQSPTHLIKTRGQQVTLRCSSQSGHNTVSWYQQALGQGPQFIFQYYREEENGRGNFPPRFSGLQFPNYSSELNVNALELDDSALYLCASSPFGQLSGNTIYFGEGSWLTVV.

The V call is TRBV4-1, the J call TRBJ1-1; D uncertain. Between the trimmed V and J ends, which lost 4 bases and 0 bases, there was a span of 15 bases. CDR3 length: 16 amino acids. CDR1 is MGHRA, CDR2 YSYEKL, per germline. The CDR3 DNA reads as TGCGCCAGCAGCCCTATTAATGTGGGAGTGAACACTGAAGCTTTCTTT. It yields the protein CASSPINVGVNTEAFF.

This chain joins TRBV5-1 and TRBJ2-1; D not certain. The CDR3 loop spans 15 amino acids. V lost 0 bases and J lost 0, with 7 bases in between. Germline V gene data show CDR1 as SGHRS and CDR2 as YFSETQ. This CDR3 reads CASSLVLSSYNEQFF. Here the CDR3 DNA reads TGCGCCAGCAGCTTGGTGCTGAGCTCCTACAATGAGCAGTTCTTC. Together with reference TRBV5-1 and TRBJ2-1, the CDR3 gives the full variable domain: KAGVTQTPRYLIKTRGQQVTLSCSPISGHRSVSWYQQTPGQGLQFLFEYFSETQRNKGNFPGRFSGRQFSNSRSEMNVSTLELGDSALYLCASSLVLSSYNEQFFGPGTRLTVL.

The rearrangement uses TRBV2 and TRBJ1-6; D not certain. The CDR3 consists of 15 residues. Trimming removed 9 bases from V and 0 bases from J, with 12 bases in between. Per germline, CDR1 SNHLY and CDR2 FYNNEI. CDR3 sequence: CASSQQSSYNSPLHF. In nucleotides, the CDR3 is TGTGCCAGTTCACAACAGAGCTCCTATAATTCACCCCTCCACTTT.

The chain links TRBV4-1 to TRBJ2-5; D may be TRBD2 (6 bases). The closer fit of TRBJ2-7 to the DNA end suggests the J call may be wrong. Germline values: CDR1 MGHRA, CDR2 YSYEKL. This CDR3 has 14 amino acids. The CDR3, as DNA: TGCGCCAGCAGCCTGTCACTAGCCCTCTACGAGCAGTACTTC. Residues: CASSLSLALYEQYF.

V gene TRBV27 combines with J gene TRBJ2-5; D not certain. V lost 5 bases to trimming and J lost 1 base, with 14 bases between them. The germline CDR1 and CDR2 sequences are MNHEY and SMNVEV (reference sequence). This CDR3 has 15 amino acids. The chain's CDR3 is CASSRKGFFQETQYF. The CDR3 bases are TGTGCCAGCAGTCGCAAAGGTTTTTTCCAAGAGACCCAGTACTTC.

This chain connects TRBV6-5 to TRBJ2-2; 7 nucleotides agree with TRBD1. V shed 2 bases, J shed 0 bases, and the junction held 3 bases outside the gene matches. CDR3 length: 16 amino acids. CDR1 and CDR2 from the germline V gene are MNHEY and SVGAGI. CDR3 DNA: TGTGCCAGCAGTTACACCACAGGGGCGAACACCGGGGAGCTGTTTTTT. Its protein product is CASSYTTGANTGELFF.

The rearrangement links TRBV6-1 to TRBJ2-7; possible D gene TRBD1, 5 bases. Germline V gene data show CDR1 as MNHNS and CDR2 as SASEGT. The CDR3 covers 14 residues. Trimming took off 7 bases at V and 5 bases at J, with 18 bases between the two ends. The CDR3 reads CASTVGQGADEQYF. In nucleotides, the CDR3 is TGTGCCAGCACCGTCGGGCAGGGTGCGGACGAGCAGTACTTC.

The gene calls are TRBV7-8 and TRBJ2-5; a possible D gene is TRBD1 (5 bases). The V and J ends lost 4 bases and 2 bases respectively, with 14 bases between them. The V gene's germline CDR1 is SGHVS and CDR2 FQNEAQ. The CDR3 has 15 amino acids. CDR3: CASSSYPQGQETQYF. The CDR3, as DNA: TGTGCCAGCAGCTCATACCCGCAGGGACAAGAGACCCAGTACTTC.